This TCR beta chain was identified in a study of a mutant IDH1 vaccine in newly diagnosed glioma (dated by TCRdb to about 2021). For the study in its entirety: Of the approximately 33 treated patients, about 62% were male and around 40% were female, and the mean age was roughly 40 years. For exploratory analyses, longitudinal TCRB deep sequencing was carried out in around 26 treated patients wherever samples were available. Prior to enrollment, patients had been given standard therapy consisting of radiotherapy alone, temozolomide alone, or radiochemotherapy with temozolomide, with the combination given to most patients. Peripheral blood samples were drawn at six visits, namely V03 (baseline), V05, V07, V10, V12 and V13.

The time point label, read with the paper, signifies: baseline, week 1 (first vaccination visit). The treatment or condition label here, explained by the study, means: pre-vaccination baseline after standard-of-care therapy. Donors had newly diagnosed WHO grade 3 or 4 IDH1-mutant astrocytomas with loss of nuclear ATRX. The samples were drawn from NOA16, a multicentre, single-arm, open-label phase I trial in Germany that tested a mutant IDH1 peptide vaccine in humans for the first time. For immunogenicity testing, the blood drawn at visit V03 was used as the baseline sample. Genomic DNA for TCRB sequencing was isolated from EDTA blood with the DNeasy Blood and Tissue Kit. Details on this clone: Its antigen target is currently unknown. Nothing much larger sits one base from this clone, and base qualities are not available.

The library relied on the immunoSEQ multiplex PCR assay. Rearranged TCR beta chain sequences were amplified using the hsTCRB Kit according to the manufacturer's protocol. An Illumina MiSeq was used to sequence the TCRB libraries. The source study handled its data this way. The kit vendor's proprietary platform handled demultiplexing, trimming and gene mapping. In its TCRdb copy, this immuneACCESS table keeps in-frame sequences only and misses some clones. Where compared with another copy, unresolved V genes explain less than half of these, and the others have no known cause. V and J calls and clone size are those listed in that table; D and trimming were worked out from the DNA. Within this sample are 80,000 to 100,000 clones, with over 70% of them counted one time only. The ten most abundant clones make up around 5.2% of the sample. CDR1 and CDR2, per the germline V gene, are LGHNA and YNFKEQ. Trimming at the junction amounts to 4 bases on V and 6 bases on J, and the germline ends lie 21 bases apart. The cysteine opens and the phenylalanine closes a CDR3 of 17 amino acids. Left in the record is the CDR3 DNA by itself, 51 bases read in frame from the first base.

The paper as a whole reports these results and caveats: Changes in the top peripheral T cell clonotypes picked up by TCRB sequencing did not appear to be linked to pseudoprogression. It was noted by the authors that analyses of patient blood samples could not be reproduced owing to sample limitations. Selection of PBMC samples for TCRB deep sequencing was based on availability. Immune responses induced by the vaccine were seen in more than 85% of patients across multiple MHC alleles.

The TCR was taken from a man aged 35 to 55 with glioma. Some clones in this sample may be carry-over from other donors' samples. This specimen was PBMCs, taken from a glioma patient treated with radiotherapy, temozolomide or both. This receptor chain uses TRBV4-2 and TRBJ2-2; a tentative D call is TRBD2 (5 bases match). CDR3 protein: CASSREGPAAASGELFF. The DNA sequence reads TGTGCCAGCAGCCGGGAAGGTCCGGCAGCGGCTTCCGGGGAGCTGTTTTTT.